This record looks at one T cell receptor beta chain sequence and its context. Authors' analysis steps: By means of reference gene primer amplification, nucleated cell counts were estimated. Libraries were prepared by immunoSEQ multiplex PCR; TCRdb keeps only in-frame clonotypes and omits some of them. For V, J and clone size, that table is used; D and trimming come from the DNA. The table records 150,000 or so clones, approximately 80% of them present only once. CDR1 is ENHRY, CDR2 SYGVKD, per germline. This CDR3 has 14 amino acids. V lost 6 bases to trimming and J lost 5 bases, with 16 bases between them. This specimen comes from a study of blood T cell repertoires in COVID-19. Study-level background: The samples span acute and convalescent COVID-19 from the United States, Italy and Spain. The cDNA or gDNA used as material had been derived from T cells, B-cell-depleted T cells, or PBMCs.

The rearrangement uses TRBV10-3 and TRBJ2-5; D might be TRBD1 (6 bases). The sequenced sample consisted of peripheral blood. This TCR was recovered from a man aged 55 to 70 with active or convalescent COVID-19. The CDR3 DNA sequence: TGTGCCATCAGAGACGAGTCAGGGGATGAGACCCAGTACTTC. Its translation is CAIRDESGDETQYF.